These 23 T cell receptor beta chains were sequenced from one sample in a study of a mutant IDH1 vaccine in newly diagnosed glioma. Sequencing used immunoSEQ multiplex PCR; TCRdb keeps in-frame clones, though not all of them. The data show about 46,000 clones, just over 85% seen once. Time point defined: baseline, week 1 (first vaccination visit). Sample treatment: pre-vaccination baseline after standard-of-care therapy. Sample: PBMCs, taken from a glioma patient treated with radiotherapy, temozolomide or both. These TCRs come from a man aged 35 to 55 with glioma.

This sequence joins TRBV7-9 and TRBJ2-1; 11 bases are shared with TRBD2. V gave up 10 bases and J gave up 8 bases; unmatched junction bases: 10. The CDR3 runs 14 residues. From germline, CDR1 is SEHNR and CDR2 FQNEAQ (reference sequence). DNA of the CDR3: TGTGCCACCGAACTAGCGGGAGTGAGTTATGAGCAGTTCTTC. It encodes CATELAGVSYEQFF.

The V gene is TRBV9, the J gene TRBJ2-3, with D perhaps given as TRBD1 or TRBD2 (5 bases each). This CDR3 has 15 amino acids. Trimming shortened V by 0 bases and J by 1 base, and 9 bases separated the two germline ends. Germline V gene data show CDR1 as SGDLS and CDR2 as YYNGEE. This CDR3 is CASSVVLGGTDTQYF. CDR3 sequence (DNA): TGTGCCAGCAGCGTAGTCCTGGGGGGCACAGATACGCAGTATTTT.

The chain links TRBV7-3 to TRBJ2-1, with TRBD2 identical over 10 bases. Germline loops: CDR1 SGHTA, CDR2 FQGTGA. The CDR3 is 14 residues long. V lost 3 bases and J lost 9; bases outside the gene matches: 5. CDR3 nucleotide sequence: TGTGCCAGCAGCTTCCAGCGGGAGGGTGGTGAGCAGTTCTTC. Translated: CASSFQREGGEQFF. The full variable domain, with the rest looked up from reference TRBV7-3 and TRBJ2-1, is GAGVSQTPSNKVTEKGKYVELRCDPISGHTALYWYRQSLGQGPEFLIYFQGTGAADDSGLPNDRFFAVRPEGSVSTLKIQRTERGDSAVYLCASSFQREGGEQFFGPGTRLTVL.

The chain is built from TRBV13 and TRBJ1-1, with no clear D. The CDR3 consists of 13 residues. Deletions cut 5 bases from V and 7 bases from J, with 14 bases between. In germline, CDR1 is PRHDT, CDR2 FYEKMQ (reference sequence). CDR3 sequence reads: CASSRWAAHEAFF. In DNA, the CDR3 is TGTGCCAGCAGCCGCTGGGCAGCTCATGAAGCTTTCTTT. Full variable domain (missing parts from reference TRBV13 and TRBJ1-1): AAGVIQSPRHLIKEKRETATLKCYPIPRHDTVYWYQQGPGQDPQFLISFYEKMQSDKGSIPDRFSAQQFSDYHSELNMSSLELGDSALYFCASSRWAAHEAFFGQGTRLTVV.

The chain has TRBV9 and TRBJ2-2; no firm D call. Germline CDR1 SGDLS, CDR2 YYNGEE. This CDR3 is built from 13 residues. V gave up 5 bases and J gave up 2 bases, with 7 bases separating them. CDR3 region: CASRGGNTGELFF. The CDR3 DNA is TGTGCCAGCAGGGGCGGAAACACCGGGGAGCTGTTTTTT.

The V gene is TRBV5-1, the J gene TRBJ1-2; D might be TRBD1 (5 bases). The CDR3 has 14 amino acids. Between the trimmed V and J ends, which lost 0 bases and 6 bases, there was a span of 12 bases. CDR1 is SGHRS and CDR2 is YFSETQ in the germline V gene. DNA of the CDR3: TGCGCCAGCAGCTTGGCCCCTCCGGGGGATGGCTACACCTTC. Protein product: CASSLAPPGDGYTF. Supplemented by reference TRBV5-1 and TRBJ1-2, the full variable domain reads KAGVTQTPRYLIKTRGQQVTLSCSPISGHRSVSWYQQTPGQGLQFLFEYFSETQRNKGNFPGRFSGRQFSNSRSEMNVSTLELGDSALYLCASSLAPPGDGYTFGSGTRLTVV.

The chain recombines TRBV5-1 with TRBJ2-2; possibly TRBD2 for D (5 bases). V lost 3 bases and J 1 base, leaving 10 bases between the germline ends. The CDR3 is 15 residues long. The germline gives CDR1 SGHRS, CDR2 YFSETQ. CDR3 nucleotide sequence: TGCGCCAGCAGCTATTATGCGGGGAACACCGGGGAGCTGTTTTTT. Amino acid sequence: CASSYYAGNTGELFF.

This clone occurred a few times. CDR3 nucleotide sequence: TGTGCCAGCAGTTCCGCGTATCAGCCCCAGCATTTT. Protein sequence: CASSSAYQPQHF. This sequence joins TRBV28 and TRBJ1-5, with unresolved D. The CDR3 is 12 amino acids. CDR1 and CDR2 from the germline V gene are MDHEN and SYDVKM. The germline V and J ends were trimmed by 4 bases and 5 bases, with 6 bases remaining between them.

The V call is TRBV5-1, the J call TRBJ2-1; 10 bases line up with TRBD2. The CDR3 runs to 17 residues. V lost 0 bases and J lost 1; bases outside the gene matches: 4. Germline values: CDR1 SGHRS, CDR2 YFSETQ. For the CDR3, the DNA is TGCGCCAGCAGCTTGGTAGCTAGCGGGAGATCCTACAATGAGCAGTTCTTC. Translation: CASSLVASGRSYNEQFF. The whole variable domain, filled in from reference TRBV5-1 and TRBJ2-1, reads KAGVTQTPRYLIKTRGQQVTLSCSPISGHRSVSWYQQTPGQGLQFLFEYFSETQRNKGNFPGRFSGRQFSNSRSEMNVSTLELGDSALYLCASSLVASGRSYNEQFFGPGTRLTVL.

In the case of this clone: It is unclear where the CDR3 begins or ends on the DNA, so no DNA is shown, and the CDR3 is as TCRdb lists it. The CDR3 protein is CASSLPRLRAGELFF. The chain is built from TRBV7-2 and TRBJ2-2. CDR1 and CDR2 from the germline V gene are SGHTA and FQGNSA. Termini included, the CDR3 measures 15 amino acids.

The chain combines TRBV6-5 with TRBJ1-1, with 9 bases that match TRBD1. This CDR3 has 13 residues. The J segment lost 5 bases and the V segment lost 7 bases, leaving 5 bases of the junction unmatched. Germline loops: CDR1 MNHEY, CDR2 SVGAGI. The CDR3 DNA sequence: TGTGCCAGCAAAGGGACAGGGAAAACTGAAGCTTTCTTT. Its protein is CASKGTGKTEAFF.

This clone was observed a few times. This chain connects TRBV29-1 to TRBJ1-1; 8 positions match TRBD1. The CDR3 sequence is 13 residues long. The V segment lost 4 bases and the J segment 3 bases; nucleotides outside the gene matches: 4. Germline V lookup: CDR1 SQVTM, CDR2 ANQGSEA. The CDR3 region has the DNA TGCAGCGTTGGCGGGGACAGGTACACTGAAGCTTTCTTT. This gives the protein CSVGGDRYTEAFF.

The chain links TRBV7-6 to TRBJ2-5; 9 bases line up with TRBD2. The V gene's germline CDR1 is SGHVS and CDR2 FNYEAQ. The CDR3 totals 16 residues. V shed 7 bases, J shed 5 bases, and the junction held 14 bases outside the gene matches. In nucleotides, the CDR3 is TGTGCCAGCACCCTGTTCCCGGCGGGAGGGAGTGAGACCCAGTACTTC. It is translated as CASTLFPAGGSETQYF.

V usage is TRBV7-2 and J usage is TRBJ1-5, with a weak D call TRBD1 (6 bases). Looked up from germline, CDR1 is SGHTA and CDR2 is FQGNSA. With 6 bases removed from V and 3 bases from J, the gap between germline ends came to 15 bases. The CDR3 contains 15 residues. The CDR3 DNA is TGTGCCAGCAGTCCCCGGGCAGGGGCCAATCAGCCCCAGCATTTT. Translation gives CASSPRAGANQPQHF.

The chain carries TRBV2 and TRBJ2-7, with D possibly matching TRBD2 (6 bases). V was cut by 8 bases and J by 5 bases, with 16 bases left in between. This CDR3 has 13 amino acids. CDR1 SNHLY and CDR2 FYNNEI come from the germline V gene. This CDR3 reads CASCGTEFDEQYF. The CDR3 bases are TGTGCCAGCTGCGGGACTGAGTTCGACGAGCAGTACTTC.

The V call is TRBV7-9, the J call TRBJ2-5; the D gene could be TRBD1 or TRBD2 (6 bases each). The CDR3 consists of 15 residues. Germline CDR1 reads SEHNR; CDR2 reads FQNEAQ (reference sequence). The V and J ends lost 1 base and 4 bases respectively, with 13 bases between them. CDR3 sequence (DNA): TGTGCCAGCAGCTTAGACTGGGGGGCAGGAGAGACCCAGTACTTC. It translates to CASSLDWGAGETQYF.

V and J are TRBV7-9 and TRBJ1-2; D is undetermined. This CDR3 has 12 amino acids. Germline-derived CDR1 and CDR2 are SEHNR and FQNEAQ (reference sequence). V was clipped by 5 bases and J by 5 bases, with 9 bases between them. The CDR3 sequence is CASSITAYGYTF. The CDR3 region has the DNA TGTGCCAGCAGCATCACCGCTTATGGCTACACCTTC.

The CDR3 sequence is CASSYGTGGVEQYF. CDR3 DNA: TGTGCCAGCAGTTACGGGACAGGGGGCGTTGAGCAGTACTTC. The J gene is TRBJ2-7, the V gene TRBV6-6; TRBD1 matches 12 bases. The CDR3 contains 14 residues. J was trimmed by 7 bases and V by 2 bases; bases with no gene match: 3. Germline V CDR1 and CDR2: MNHNY, SVGAGI (reference sequence).

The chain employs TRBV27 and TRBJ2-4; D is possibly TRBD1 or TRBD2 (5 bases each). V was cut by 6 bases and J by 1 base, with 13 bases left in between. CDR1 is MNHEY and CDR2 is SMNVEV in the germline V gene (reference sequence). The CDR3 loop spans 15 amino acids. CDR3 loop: CASSPGWGAKNIQYF. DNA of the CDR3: TGTGCCAGCAGCCCGGGATGGGGGGCCAAAAACATTCAGTACTTC.

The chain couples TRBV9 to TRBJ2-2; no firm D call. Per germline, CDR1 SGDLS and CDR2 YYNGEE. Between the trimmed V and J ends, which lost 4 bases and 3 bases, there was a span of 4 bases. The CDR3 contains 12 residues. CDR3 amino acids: CASSPHTGELFF. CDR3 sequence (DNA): TGTGCCAGCAGCCCTCACACCGGGGAGCTGTTTTTT.

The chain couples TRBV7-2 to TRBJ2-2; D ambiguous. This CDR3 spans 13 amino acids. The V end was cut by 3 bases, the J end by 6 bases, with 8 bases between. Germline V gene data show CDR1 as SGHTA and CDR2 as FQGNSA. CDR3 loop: CASSFRKSGELFF. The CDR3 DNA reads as TGTGCCAGCAGCTTTCGCAAGTCCGGGGAGCTGTTTTTT.

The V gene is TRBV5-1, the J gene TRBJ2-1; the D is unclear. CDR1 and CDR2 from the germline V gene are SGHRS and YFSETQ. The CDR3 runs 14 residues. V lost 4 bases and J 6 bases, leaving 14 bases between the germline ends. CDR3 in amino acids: CASSPTMGSNEQFF. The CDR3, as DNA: TGCGCCAGCAGCCCTACTATGGGTAGCAATGAGCAGTTCTTC.

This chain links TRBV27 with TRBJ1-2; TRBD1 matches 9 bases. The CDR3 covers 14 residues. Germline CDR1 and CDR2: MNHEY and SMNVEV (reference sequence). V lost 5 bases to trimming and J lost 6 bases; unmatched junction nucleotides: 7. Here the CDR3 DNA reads TGTGCCAGCAGTCGCAATACAGGGGGCAATGGCTACACCTTC. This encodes CASSRNTGGNGYTF.